A selection of T cell receptor beta chains follows, all from one sample in a study of cytomegalovirus exposure and HLA in healthy donors. The repertoire was sequenced with immunoSEQ multiplex PCR; TCRdb's copy has only in-frame clones and lacks some. The table has around 160,000 clones, over 65% seen once. The sequencing sample was made of PBMCs. The origin of the receptors is a man between 35 and 55 years old in good health and CMV-seropositive. Both conserved end residues are part of each CDR3. D genes are given only for firm matches. Rows may omit the clone size; those that give it use once, few, many or a size class.

TRBD1	-	TRBV28	TRBJ1-5	CASSWTGLNNQPQHF	TGTGCCAGCAGTTGGACAGGTCTTAACAATCAGCCCCAGCATTTT
-	few	TRBV28	TRBJ2-5	CASSLLGAGEETQYF	TGTGCCAGCAGTTTGTTGGGGGCGGGGGAAGAGACCCAGTACTTC
TRBD1	-	TRBV2	TRBJ1-5	CASSQQGTGQPQHF	TGTGCCAGCAGCCAACAGGGGACAGGTCAGCCCCAGCATTTT
-	-	TRBV7-3	TRBJ2-2	CASRSSTNTGELFF	TGTGCCAGCAGGTCTAGCACAAACACCGGGGAGCTGTTTTTT
-	-	TRBV2	TRBJ1-2	CASSKGRQNYGYTF	TGTGCCAGCAGTAAGGGAAGACAGAACTATGGCTACACCTTC
-	-	TRBV4-1	TRBJ1-5	CASSQEYDGGRVFSNQPQHF	TGCGCCAGCAGCCAAGAGTATGACGGGGGGCGGGTCTTTAGCAATCAGCCCCAGCATTTT
-	-	TRBV28	TRBJ2-2	CASSFGQIGELFF	TGTGCCAGCAGTTTCGGACAGATCGGGGAGCTGTTTTTT
TRBD1	-	TRBV6-4	TRBJ1-2	CASSPGQGTYGYTF	TGTGCCAGCAGTCCGGGACAGGGGACCTATGGCTACACCTTC
-	few	TRBV11-2	TRBJ2-1	CASSLLILRYNEQFF	TGTGCCAGCAGCTTACTAATCCTTCGCTACAATGAGCAGTTCTTC
TRBD2	-	TRBV29-1	TRBJ2-6	CSVEGLAGTSGANVLTF	TGCAGCGTTGAAGGCCTAGCGGGTACCTCTGGGGCCAACGTCCTGACTTTC
TRBD1	-	TRBV6-5	TRBJ1-2	CASSYSTGLGSYGYTF	TGTGCCAGCAGTTACTCGACAGGGCTCGGATCCTATGGCTACACCTTC
TRBD1	-	TRBV9	TRBJ2-7	CASSVEDGTASYEQYF	TGTGCCAGCAGCGTAGAGGATGGGACAGCCTCCTACGAGCAGTACTTC
TRBD1	-	TRBV18	TRBJ1-1	CASSPTLTGANTEAFF	TGTGCCAGCTCACCCACACTAACAGGGGCGAACACTGAAGCTTTCTTT
-	-	TRBV7-7	TRBJ1-1	CASSQGGNTEAFF	TGTGCCAGCAGCCAAGGGGGAAACACTGAAGCTTTCTTT
-	-	TRBV19	TRBJ2-3	CASSSRAGSTDTQYF	TGTGCCAGTAGTTCCAGGGCAGGGAGCACAGATACGCAGTATTTT
-	-	TRBV7-9	TRBJ1-2	CASSLGGTKYGYTF	TGTGCCAGCAGCTTAGGTGGGACAAAATATGGCTACACCTTC
TRBD1	-	TRBV7-9	TRBJ2-7	CASSGQGQASYYEQYF	TGTGCCAGCAGCGGGCAGGGACAGGCGAGCTATTACGAGCAGTACTTC
TRBD2	-	TRBV15	TRBJ2-1	CATRQGTSGALEQFF	TGTGCCACCAGGCAAGGGACTAGCGGGGCTCTTGAGCAGTTCTTC
TRBD1	-	TRBV11-3	TRBJ2-5	CASRGTGEETQYF	TGTGCCAGCAGGGGGACAGGGGAAGAGACCCAGTACTTC
TRBD2	-	TRBV27	TRBJ2-1	CASSPLAGGHNEQFF	TGTGCCAGCAGTCCACTAGCGGGAGGCCACAATGAGCAGTTCTTC
-	-	TRBV5-1	TRBJ2-2	CASSSQTFHNGELFF	TGCGCCAGCAGCTCACAGACATTCCACAATGGGGAGCTGTTTTTT
TRBD1	once	TRBV7-9	TRBJ1-1	CASSLQGASYTEAFF	TGTGCCAGCAGCTTACAGGGGGCTTCGTACACTGAAGCTTTCTTT
-	-	TRBV5-4	TRBJ2-7	CASSLGAGMTYEQYF	TGTGCCAGCAGCTTGGGGGCAGGAATGACCTACGAGCAGTACTTC
-	-	TRBV5-6	TRBJ2-1	CASSSGADEQFF	TGTGCCAGCAGCTCAGGGGCTGATGAGCAGTTCTTC
-	-	TRBV5-1	TRBJ2-7	CASSSSYEQYF	TGCGCCAGCAGCTCTAGCTACGAGCAGTACTTC
-	-	TRBV6-5	TRBJ1-5	CASSVELRQPQHF	TGTGCCAGCAGTGTAGAGTTGCGGCAGCCCCAGCATTTT
TRBD1	-	TRBV7-9	TRBJ1-1	CASSWTGEDTEAFF	TGTGCCAGCAGCTGGACAGGGGAGGACACTGAAGCTTTCTTT
-	few	TRBV5-1	TRBJ2-7	CASSLEAGSGSSYEQYF	TGCGCCAGCAGCTTGGAGGCAGGTAGCGGTAGCTCCTACGAGCAGTACTTC
-	-	TRBV11-3	TRBJ2-3	CASSLPAEGDTQYF	TGTGCCAGCAGCTTACCAGCGGAGGGGGATACGCAGTATTTT
-	few	TRBV5-6	TRBJ2-1	CASSWSSYNEQFF	TGTGCCAGCAGCTGGAGCTCCTACAATGAGCAGTTCTTC
-	-	TRBV27	TRBJ1-4	CASSLSGGRRVGEKLFF	TGTGCCAGCAGTTTATCGGGGGGGCGTAGGGTGGGTGAAAAACTGTTTTTT
TRBD1	-	TRBV19	TRBJ1-2	CASSLGQGNIYGYTF	TGTGCCAGTAGTCTCGGACAGGGTAACATCTATGGCTACACCTTC
TRBD1	-	TRBV18	TRBJ2-2	CASHTGGTGELFF	TGTGCCAGTCACACAGGGGGCACCGGGGAGCTGTTTTTT
TRBD2	few	TRBV5-6	TRBJ2-1	CASTGPALAGVGDEQFF	TGTGCCAGCACGGGACCCGCGCTAGCGGGAGTCGGGGATGAGCAGTTCTTC
-	once	TRBV6-6	TRBJ2-7	CASTLDRYEQYF	TGTGCCAGCACCCTTGACAGGTACGAGCAGTACTTC
-	once	TRBV11-2	TRBJ1-2	CASSLNGPAYGYTF	TGTGCCAGCAGCTTAAATGGCCCCGCCTATGGCTACACCTTC
-	-	TRBV5-1	TRBJ1-3	CASSLDRPISGNTIYF	TGCGCCAGCAGCTTGGACAGGCCGATCTCTGGAAACACCATATATTTT
-	-	TRBV5-4	TRBJ2-5	CASSLGGGSQETQYF	TGTGCCAGCAGCCTCGGCGGCGGGTCCCAAGAGACCCAGTACTTC
TRBD1	-	TRBV9	TRBJ1-2	CASLGGTGGYTF	TGTGCCAGCCTGGGGGGGACAGGGGGCTACACCTTC
TRBD2	-	TRBV18	TRBJ2-3	CASSPRTSGSGDTQYF	TGTGCCAGCTCGCCCAGGACTAGCGGGAGTGGAGATACGCAGTATTTT
TRBD1	once	TRBV5-4	TRBJ1-2	CASSRGQGAYGYTF	TGTGCCAGCAGCCGAGGACAGGGGGCCTATGGCTACACCTTC
-	-	TRBV18	TRBJ2-7	CASSPAGNYEQYF	TGTGCCAGCTCACCAGCAGGGAACTACGAGCAGTACTTC
-	-	TRBV18	TRBJ1-4	CASSPPGATNEKLFF	TGTGCCAGCTCACCACCGGGCGCAACTAATGAAAAACTGTTTTTT
TRBD1	-	TRBV19	TRBJ2-4	CASSTGKTTGALGNIQYF	TGTGCCAGTAGTACCGGAAAAACGACAGGGGCGCTTGGAAACATTCAGTACTTC
-	-	TRBV5-1	TRBJ2-5	CASRSGGFSGQETQYF	TGCGCCAGCAGATCTGGTGGGTTTAGCGGCCAAGAGACCCAGTACTTC
-	few	TRBV19	TRBJ1-1	CASSDSPGFKDTEAFF	TGTGCCAGTAGTGATTCCCCAGGGTTTAAGGACACTGAAGCTTTCTTT